The 27 T cell receptor beta chains in this list originate from one sample, sequenced in a study of blood T cell repertoires in COVID-19. The assay was immunoSEQ multiplex PCR, and TCRdb's table has in-frame clones only and misses some. Among about 480,000 clones listed, roughly 88% were seen once. Sequenced material: PBMCs or T cells enriched from blood (not recorded which). The receptors come from a woman in her thirties or forties who had recovered from COVID-19.

This rearrangement joins TRBV20-1 to TRBJ1-2, with no clear D. V lost 3 bases, J lost 10 bases, and 12 bases lay in between. The CDR3 spans 11 residues. The germline V gene has CDR1 DFQATT and CDR2 SNEGSKA (reference sequence). CDR3 sequence (DNA): TGCAGTGCTAGTCCGACTTCTGACTACACCTTC. It translates to CSASPTSDYTF.

The V gene is TRBV7-9, the J gene TRBJ2-7; TRBD1 aligns across 7 bases. V was clipped by 5 bases and J by 5 bases; unmatched bases: 6. CDR1 SEHNR and CDR2 FQNEAQ come from the germline V gene (reference sequence). The CDR3 consists of 13 residues. For the CDR3, the DNA is TGTGCCAGCAGCAGACAGGGAGACGACGAGCAGTACTTC. It translates to CASSRQGDDEQYF.

The chain links TRBV14 to TRBJ2-2, with D maybe TRBD2 (5 bases). V lost 4 bases and J 5 bases, leaving 5 bases between the germline ends. The CDR3 runs to 12 residues. Per germline, CDR1 SGHDN and CDR2 FVKESK. The CDR3 loop reads CASSRGTGELFF. The CDR3 DNA follows: TGTGCCAGCAGCCGCGGGACCGGGGAGCTGTTTTTT. Complete variable domain (other parts from reference TRBV14 and TRBJ2-2): EAGVTQFPSHSVIEKGQTVTLRCDPISGHDNLYWYRRVMGKEIKFLLHFVKESKQDESGMPNNRFLAERTGGTYSTLKVQPAELEDSGVYFCASSRGTGELFFGEGSRLTVL.

The chain couples TRBV10-1 to TRBJ2-1; 8 nucleotides match TRBD1. The V gene end was trimmed by 10 bases and the J gene end by 7 bases; junction bases not matched to a gene: 6. This CDR3 contains 12 residues. Germline V gene sequence: CDR1 WNHNN, CDR2 SYGVQD (reference sequence). The CDR3 DNA reads TGCGCCACCTCGGACAGGGAAAATGAGCAGTTCTTC. Its protein is CATSDRENEQFF.

The chain uses TRBV21-1 and TRBJ2-4; the tabulated D call, TRBD2, remains unverified against the DNA. TRBV21-1 has pseudogene status. The CDR3 spans 17 residues. Here the CDR3 DNA reads TGTGCCAGCAGCAAAGGTCACACCGCCCGGGACAAAAACATTCAGTACTTC. It translates to CASSKGHTARDKNIQYF.

This chain connects TRBV11-2 to TRBJ2-7; 7 bases line up with TRBD1. The CDR3 totals 14 residues. Germline V gives CDR1 SGHAT, CDR2 FQNNGV. V was pared by 4 bases and J by 4 bases, with 7 bases of the junction left unmatched. This chain's CDR3 is CASSSTGTVYEQYF. The CDR3 nucleotides read TGTGCCAGCAGCTCGACAGGGACGGTTTACGAGCAGTACTTC.

The chain couples TRBV11-3 to TRBJ1-3; 7 nucleotides match TRBD1. Germline V CDR1 and CDR2: SGHNT, YENEEA. V lost 5 bases, J lost 2 bases, and 3 bases stayed unmatched. The CDR3 has 14 residues. CDR3 nucleotides: TGTGCCAGCAGCAGAGGGACAGCTGGAAACACCATATATTTT. This codes for CASSRGTAGNTIYF.

This clone showed up just once. The V call is TRBV2, the J call TRBJ2-2, with 9 nucleotides matching TRBD1. Germline-derived CDR1 and CDR2 are SNHLY and FYNNEI. Trimming removed 6 bases from V and 5 bases from J; junction bases left unmatched: 4. The CDR3 extends over 14 amino acids. This CDR3 is CASRPGQGTGELFF. CDR3 in DNA: TGTGCCAGCAGGCCAGGACAGGGGACCGGGGAGCTGTTTTTT.

This rearrangement joins TRBV25-1 to TRBJ1-2; D unclear. In germline, CDR1 is MGHDK, CDR2 SYGVNS. The CDR3 runs to 13 residues. Trimming took 5 bases from V and 8 from J, leaving 15 bases between them. The CDR3 protein is CASSSPSGGGYTF. CDR3 nucleotide sequence: TGTGCCAGCAGTAGTCCTTCAGGAGGAGGCTACACCTTC.

This clone was found once. The chain joins TRBV19 to TRBJ2-1; TRBD2 matches 12 bases. CDR3 length equals 20 residues. Trimming removed 6 bases from V and 0 bases from J; junction bases left unmatched: 15. CDR1 is LNHDA, CDR2 SQIVND, per germline (reference sequence). The CDR3 nucleotides are TGTGCCAGTAGCCTGGAACTAGCGGGAGGCTACCAAAACTCCTACAATGAGCAGTTCTTC. This encodes CASSLELAGGYQNSYNEQFF. The full variable domain, rest sourced from reference TRBV19 and TRBJ2-1, is DGGITQSPKYLFRKEGQNVTLSCEQNLNHDAMYWYRQDPGQGLRLIYYSQIVNDFQKGDIAEGYSVSREKKESFPLTVTSAQKNPTAFYLCASSLELAGGYQNSYNEQFFGPGTRLTVL.

CDR3 residues: CASSSQGEQYF. The DNA of the CDR3 is TGTGCCAGCAGCTCTCAGGGGGAGCAGTACTTC. The chain uses TRBV7-6 and TRBJ2-7, with D perhaps matching TRBD1 (6 bases). The length of the CDR3 is 11 residues. CDR1 is SGHVS, CDR2 FNYEAQ, per germline. The V end lost 4 bases, the J end lost 7 bases, and 8 bases lay between the germline ends.

The chain is built from TRBV4-3 and TRBJ1-2; 10 nucleotides match TRBD1. V was clipped by 2 bases and J by 5 bases; unmatched bases: 17. Germline V lookup: CDR1 LGHNA, CDR2 YSLEER. The CDR3 extends over 19 amino acids. The DNA for the CDR3 is TGCGCCAGCAGCCAAATCTCCACCCCCTCGGGACAGGGGTTATATGGCTACACCTTC. Amino acids: CASSQISTPSGQGLYGYTF.

This chain connects TRBV7-9 to TRBJ1-4; 7 nucleotides agree with TRBD1. The V gene end was trimmed by 5 bases and the J gene end by 5 bases; junction bases not matched to a gene: 5. The CDR3 is made up of 14 amino acids. Looked up from germline, CDR1 is SEHNR and CDR2 is FQNEAQ (reference sequence). In nucleotides, the CDR3 is TGTGCCAGCAGCGAGAAGGGGGCGAATGAAAAACTGTTTTTT. It translates to CASSEKGANEKLFF.

The chain links TRBV28 to TRBJ1-1, with unresolved D. Trimming cost V 1 base and J 10 bases, with 13 bases left between them. The CDR3 loop spans 13 amino acids. Per germline, CDR1 MDHEN and CDR2 SYDVKM. This CDR3 is CASSLLTALPAFF. In DNA form, the CDR3 reads TGTGCCAGCAGTTTATTGACTGCCTTACCAGCTTTCTTT.

J is TRBJ2-1 and V is TRBV28, with D maybe TRBD2 (8 bases). The CDR3 is 16 amino acids. Trimming removed 7 bases at V and 10 bases at J, with 26 bases between. CDR1 and CDR2 from the germline V gene are MDHEN and SYDVKM. As DNA, the CDR3 is TGTGCCAGCATTTCTAAACGGACAGGACTAGCCACCGAGCAGTTCTTC. Protein product: CASISKRTGLATEQFF.

The V gene is TRBV7-9, the J gene TRBJ1-4, with 8 nucleotides matching TRBD1. CDR1 is SEHNR, CDR2 FQNEAQ, per germline (reference sequence). The CDR3 spans 16 residues. Trimming cost V 4 bases and J 4 bases; bases outside gene matches: 8. CDR3 sequence: CASSSKEGQDNEKLFF. CDR3 DNA sequence: TGTGCCAGCAGCTCAAAGGAGGGACAGGATAATGAAAAACTGTTTTTT.

The chain links TRBV6-5 to TRBJ1-1; TRBD1 matches at 8 bases. Germline V gives CDR1 MNHEY, CDR2 SVGAGI. V trimming: 0 bases; J trimming: 6 bases; junction bases outside the gene matches: 6. This CDR3 has 15 amino acids. For the CDR3, the DNA is TGTGCCAGCAGTTACTCTCAGGGGGCGGTATCTGAAGCTTTCTTT. Its translation is CASSYSQGAVSEAFF.

This sequence joins TRBV3-1 (or the pseudogene TRBV3-2) and TRBJ2-1; tentatively, D is TRBD2 (6 bases). The germline CDR1 and CDR2 sequences are LGHDT and YNNKEL (reference sequence). V was cut by 4 bases and J by 0 bases, with 13 bases left in between. The CDR3 length is 16 residues. In DNA, the CDR3 is TGTGCCAGCAGCCCCGCCCCAGCGGGCTCCTACAATGAGCAGTTCTTC. Translation: CASSPAPAGSYNEQFF.

The sample holds one count of this clone. The V call is TRBV9, the J call TRBJ2-3; tentatively, D is TRBD2 (6 bases). The V gene's germline CDR1 is SGDLS and CDR2 YYNGEE. The CDR3 runs 14 residues. The V end was cut by 4 bases, the J end by 6 bases, with 15 bases between. CDR3 nucleotide sequence: TGTGCCAGCAGCCCGGGAGTAGGGGTGGATACGCAGTATTTT. Translation: CASSPGVGVDTQYF.

For the CDR3, the DNA is TGTGCCAGTAGTATAGCGGCAGGGTATAGTGGCTACACCTTC. Its protein product is CASSIAAGYSGYTF. The chain joins TRBV19 to TRBJ1-2, with a possible D match to TRBD1 (5 bases). In germline, CDR1 is LNHDA, CDR2 SQIVND (reference sequence). V was pared by 1 base and J by 7 bases, with 13 bases between. This CDR3 spans 14 amino acids. Full variable domain (missing parts from reference TRBV19 and TRBJ1-2): DGGITQSPKYLFRKEGQNVTLSCEQNLNHDAMYWYRQDPGQGLRLIYYSQIVNDFQKGDIAEGYSVSREKKESFPLTVTSAQKNPTAFYLCASSIAAGYSGYTFGSGTRLTVV.

The rearrangement links TRBV11-3 to TRBJ2-5, with D unclear. The CDR3 consists of 14 residues. Germline V lookup: CDR1 SGHNT, CDR2 YENEEA. Trimming shortened V by 4 bases and J by 1 base, and 10 bases separated the two germline ends. CDR3: CASSSRFGQETQYF. The CDR3 DNA reads as TGTGCCAGCAGCTCACGCTTCGGCCAAGAGACCCAGTACTTC.

The chain carries TRBV5-1 and TRBJ1-6, with unresolved D. V was clipped by 4 bases and J by 0 bases, with 8 bases between them. Germline V gives CDR1 SGHRS, CDR2 YFSETQ. The CDR3 covers 15 residues. CDR3 sequence reads: CASSTQNSYNSPLHF. DNA for the CDR3: TGCGCCAGCAGCACCCAGAACTCCTATAATTCACCCCTCCACTTT.

The chain joins TRBV10-1 to TRBJ2-7; 14 bases map to TRBD2. In germline, CDR1 is WNHNN, CDR2 SYGVQD (reference sequence). Germline trimming cut 6 bases from V and 3 bases from J; bases unmatched to any gene: 4. The CDR3 runs 15 residues. The CDR3: CASSAGTSGSYEQYF. In nucleotides, the CDR3 is TGCGCCAGCAGCGCTGGGACTAGCGGGAGCTACGAGCAGTACTTC.

This rearrangement joins TRBV6-5 to TRBJ2-7, with a tentative D call TRBD1 (6 bases). Trimming shortened V by 8 bases and J by 3 bases, and 8 bases separated the two germline ends. Germline loops: CDR1 MNHEY, CDR2 SVGAGI. This CDR3 spans 11 amino acids. Here the CDR3 reads CASLQGYEQYF. The CDR3 nucleotides read TGTGCCAGCCTACAGGGCTACGAGCAGTACTTC.

The rearrangement links TRBV15 to TRBJ1-5; D is perhaps TRBD1 (6 bases). CDR3 size: 14 residues. Trimming took off 7 bases at V and 7 bases at J, with 17 bases between the two ends. Germline V gene lookup returns CDR1 LNHNV and CDR2 YYDKDF (reference sequence). The CDR3 protein is CATTKTGIGQPQHF. The CDR3 DNA reads as TGTGCCACCACCAAAACAGGGATCGGGCAGCCCCAGCATTTT.

The V gene is TRBV19, the J gene TRBJ2-7; D uncertain. Germline CDR1 reads LNHDA; CDR2 reads SQIVND (reference sequence). V was trimmed by 5 bases and J by 2 bases, leaving 16 bases between them. The CDR3 runs to 15 residues. The DNA for the CDR3 is TGTGCCAGTAGTGATGCGCTCTTAGATGCCTACGAGCAGTACTTC. This codes for CASSDALLDAYEQYF.

This chain uses TRBV29-1 with TRBJ1-2; no clear D gene. The ends were cut back, 4 bases at V and 8 bases at J, with 17 bases in the middle. Germline V gene sequence: CDR1 SQVTM, CDR2 ANQGSEA. This CDR3 contains 13 residues. CDR3 residues: CSVGVSGRVGYTF. As DNA, the CDR3 is TGCAGCGTTGGGGTCAGCGGGAGGGTCGGCTACACCTTC.